This T cell receptor beta chain was recorded in a study of type 1 regulatory T cells. Study context: This in vitro CD4 product, T-allo10, is enriched for Tr1 cells and alloantigen-specific.

There are 13 residues in the CDR3. Between the trimmed V and J ends, which lost 3 bases and 5 bases, there was a span of 7 bases. The germline V gene encodes CDR1 SGHVS and CDR2 FNYEAQ. General observations from the study: Type 1 regulatory T cells had a more restricted TCR repertoire than non-type 1 regulatory T cells.

This clonotype was seen just once. The antigen is unknown. TCRdb reprocessed the reads with MiXCR, giving one entry per CDR3 protein. The repertoire holds tens of thousands of distinct CDR3 sequences, less than 25% seen once, with 7% to 10% in the top ten. Sequenced: cultured type 1 regulatory T (Tr1) cells, either the whole culture or a sorted fraction (not recorded which). The chain joins TRBV7-6 to TRBJ2-2; D gene uncertain. The clonotype was recovered from a human donor in good health. CDR3 amino acids: CASSFDGTGELFF. The CDR3 region has the DNA TGTGCCAGCAGCTTTGACGGGACCGGGGAGCTGTTTTTT.